This T cell receptor beta chain was observed in a study of T cell responses to AZD1222 COVID-19 vaccine (dated by TCRdb to the early 2020s). Regarding the study in general: AZD1222 recipients given second doses at about 4 weeks or at about 12 weeks were pooled, since spike-specific TCR depth and breadth were not found to differ between the two schedules. A total of about 230 trial participants underwent TCR sequencing, of whom around 200 received two doses of AZD1222 and roughly 25 received two doses of the MenACWY control vaccine. Enrollment into the trials was organized by age into subgroups of 18-55, 56-69 and 70-plus years, and those subgroups contained roughly 160, 29 and 62 TCR-sequenced participants, respectively. The full study reports these points: Because no day 14 peak-response samples were available, repertoires were characterized only after the peak T cell response. After two AZD1222 doses, both the breadth and the depth of spike-specific TCRs were significantly higher than at day 0 and than in MenACWY recipients. Vaccine-associated CD4 TCRs spanned the whole spike protein, with dominant responses in regions 160-218 and 743-854. Participants were mostly white British, with more females than males. The authors suggested clonal diversity may have been underestimated. Reportedly, close to half of the unique spike-specific TCRs recognized epitopes lying outside the regions that are mutated in the B.1.351 and B.1.1.7 variants. Conclusions about previously exposed vaccinees are limited, since just six AZD1222 recipients were seropositive for SARS-CoV-2 at baseline. In the small 56-69-year group, the increase in depth fell short of significance, most likely because of low power.

A few counts support this clone. Which antigen it targets is not known. The sample holds no much larger clone one base away, and base qualities are not on file. The CDR3 regions of human TCRbeta chains were subjected to immunosequencing. For the original study's pipeline: Repertoire TCRs were checked for matches against a reference library of SARS-CoV-2-specific TCRs that had been generated using the MIRA antigen-specificity platform. Breadth was defined as the fraction of unique TCRs that were SARS-CoV-2-associated. Depth was defined as the fraction of total T cells that were SARS-CoV-2-associated. Using the MIRA data, each spike-specific TCR was mapped to the spike region that the TCR reacts to and placed in a CD4 or CD8 class. Log10-transformed breadth and depth values were compared by one-way ANOVA with Sidak's multiple comparisons tests. In its TCRdb copy, this immuneACCESS table keeps in-frame sequences only and misses some clones. Where compared with another copy, unresolved V genes explain less than half of these, and the others have no known cause. V and J calls and clone size are given by that table; D and trimming were obtained from the DNA. For this sample there are approximately 140,000 clones; approximately 90% appear just once. The ten largest clones represent 5.1% of the sample.

The label giving this sample's time point can be read as: baseline before first vaccination. Vaccinee samples came from UK trials COV001 and COV002, including a single-blind randomized controlled phase 2/3 trial of AZD1222 (ChAdOx1 nCoV-19) in healthy adults. For TCRbeta chain sequencing, PBMC samples from trial participants were taken at day 0 and at day 28 after the second dose. At the junction V is shortened by 6 bases and J by 3 bases; bases outside the gene matches: 8. The CDR3 has 15 amino acids, counting the end cysteine and phenylalanine. Solely the CDR3 DNA is kept, with 45 bases framed from the first base. The germline V gene provides CDR1 MNHEY and CDR2 SVGAGI.

The chain joins TRBV6-5 to TRBJ2-3; 8 middle bases align to TRBD1. This receptor was taken from an adult in good health. The source was peripheral blood, collected on day 0 of AZD1222 vaccination. The CDR3 here reads CASRTGGLFTDTQYF. The nucleotide sequence reads as follows: TGTGCCAGCAGAACAGGGGGTCTTTTTACAGATACGCAGTATTTT.